Each of the 32 T cell receptor beta chains below was sequenced from the same sample in a study of cytomegalovirus exposure and HLA in healthy donors. The PCR contained 60 Vbeta and 13 Jbeta primers. TCRdb keeps only in-frame clones here, not all; method: immunoSEQ multiplex PCR. The sample has around 99,000 clones; roughly four fifths are singletons. Sequencing was performed on PBMCs. These receptors were collected from a young man in good health and CMV-seronegative.

J is TRBJ2-7 and V is TRBV11-2, with D perhaps TRBD2 (6 bases). This CDR3 contains 15 residues. Germline-derived CDR1 and CDR2 are SGHAT and FQNNGV. The V gene lost 3 bases and the J gene lost 6 bases, with 18 bases spanning the gap. The CDR3 bases are TGTGCCAGCAGCTTTTGGGTCTCTGGGGGAGGCGAGCAGTACTTC. Amino acids: CASSFWVSGGGEQYF.

The chain links TRBV5-1 to TRBJ2-3; 7 positions agree with TRBD2. The germline V gene has CDR1 SGHRS and CDR2 YFSETQ. The CDR3 length is 15 residues. Losses at the gene ends were 4 bases for V and 5 bases for J; bases not matched to a gene: 10. The CDR3 spells CASSTSGASGDTQYF. The CDR3 DNA follows: TGCGCCAGCAGCACGAGCGGGGCCTCGGGAGATACGCAGTATTTT.

V gene TRBV9 combines with J gene TRBJ2-7, with D maybe TRBD1 (6 bases). The CDR3 runs 14 residues. CDR1 is SGDLS and CDR2 is YYNGEE in the germline V gene. Trimming removed 3 bases from V and 3 bases from J, with 13 bases in between. CDR3 residues: CASSAGDGGYEQYF. The DNA for the CDR3 is TGTGCCAGCAGCGCAGGGGACGGAGGCTACGAGCAGTACTTC.

The chain employs TRBV4-2 and TRBJ2-7; 11 bases fit TRBD1. Per germline, CDR1 LGHNA and CDR2 YNFKEQ. The CDR3 covers 16 residues. The junction had 4 bases not matched to a gene; V was cut back by 0 bases and J by 3 bases. As DNA, the CDR3 is TGTGCCAGCAGCCAAGACGCCGGGACAGGGGGCTACGAGCAGTACTTC. Translation gives CASSQDAGTGGYEQYF.

V is TRBV6-5 and J is TRBJ1-2; 9 bases are shared with TRBD1. V gave up 6 bases and J gave up 7 bases; unmatched junction bases: 6. The CDR3 consists of 13 residues. The germline CDR1 and CDR2 sequences are MNHEY and SVGAGI. The CDR3 reads CASRRQGDTGYTF. DNA of the CDR3: TGTGCCAGCAGACGACAGGGGGATACTGGCTACACCTTC.

The chain recombines TRBV7-9 with TRBJ1-1; D possibly corresponds to TRBD1 (6 bases). This CDR3 comprises 16 residues. Germline CDR1 and CDR2: SEHNR and FQNEAQ (reference sequence). V shed 0 bases and J shed 0 bases, with 11 bases lying between them. This chain's CDR3 is CASSLAGGHMNTEAFF. CDR3 nucleotides: TGTGCCAGCAGCTTAGCTGGGGGCCATATGAACACTGAAGCTTTCTTT.

Only one count was recorded for this clone. This chain uses TRBV6-1 with TRBJ1-5, with D perhaps matching TRBD1 (6 bases). This CDR3 comprises 13 residues. V was shortened by 10 bases and J by 7 bases, with 17 bases between the two germline ends. Germline V gene lookup returns CDR1 MNHNS and CDR2 SASEGT. CDR3 sequence reads: CATEGRGRQPQHF. The CDR3 DNA follows: TGTGCCACCGAGGGGCGGGGGCGACAGCCCCAGCATTTT.

The rearrangement links TRBV7-6 to TRBJ2-3; a weak D match, TRBD2 (7 bases). The CDR3 has 16 residues. V shed 2 bases and J shed 2 bases, with 14 bases lying between them. Germline V gene data show CDR1 as SGHVS and CDR2 as FNYEAQ. The chain's CDR3 is CASSLKGGTLTDTQYF. Written as DNA, the CDR3 is TGTGCCAGCAGCTTAAAGGGGGGGACACTCACAGATACGCAGTATTTT.

The chain has TRBV9 and TRBJ2-1; maybe TRBD1 (5 bases). Germline V gene sequence: CDR1 SGDLS, CDR2 YYNGEE. V lost 0 bases and J lost 2, with 9 bases in between. This CDR3 has 15 amino acids. DNA for the CDR3: TGTGCCAGCAGCGTAGAAGGGGTCCCCTACAATGAGCAGTTCTTC. Encoded protein: CASSVEGVPYNEQFF.

The rearrangement links TRBV19 to TRBJ2-2; D gene unclear. This CDR3 spans 12 amino acids. Looked up from germline, CDR1 is LNHDA and CDR2 is SQIVND (reference sequence). V dropped 2 bases and J dropped 5 bases, with 3 bases sitting between them. The CDR3 DNA sequence: TGTGCCAGTAGTATACCTACCGGGGAGCTGTTTTTT. It encodes CASSIPTGELFF.

The V call is TRBV18, the J call TRBJ2-3; TRBD2 matches at 11 bases. V trimming: 0 bases; J trimming: 1 base; junction bases outside the gene matches: 0. This CDR3 spans 16 amino acids. Germline loops: CDR1 KGHSH, CDR2 LQKENI. CDR3 loop: CASSPPLAGGTDTQYF. The CDR3 DNA reads TGTGCCAGCTCACCACCACTAGCGGGGGGCACAGATACGCAGTATTTT.

The gene calls are TRBV14 and TRBJ1-1; 7 nucleotides agree with TRBD1. V was pared by 4 bases and J by 5 bases, with 1 base of the junction left unmatched. CDR3 length: 12 amino acids. The germline gives CDR1 SGHDN, CDR2 FVKESK. CDR3 sequence reads: CASSPGGTEAFF. The DNA for the CDR3 is TGTGCCAGCAGCCCAGGGGGAACTGAAGCTTTCTTT.

V and J are TRBV7-3 and TRBJ2-3, with 7 bases lining up with TRBD2. Germline assignment: CDR1 SGHTA and CDR2 FQGTGA. This CDR3 contains 15 residues. J gave up 1 base and V 6 bases, and 7 bases lay outside the gene matches. The DNA for the CDR3 is TGTGCCAGCAGGTTAGGCGGGGGAGGCACAGATACGCAGTATTTT. It specifies CASRLGGGGTDTQYF.

The chain joins TRBV9 to TRBJ1-4; tentatively, D is TRBD1 (5 bases). V was shortened by 4 bases and J by 3 bases, with 13 bases between the two germline ends. The CDR3 length is 15 residues. Germline CDR1 and CDR2: SGDLS and YYNGEE. CDR3: CASSPTGLANEKLFF. In DNA form, the CDR3 reads TGTGCCAGCAGCCCGACGGGACTCGCTAATGAAAAACTGTTTTTT.

The rearrangement joins TRBV29-1 to TRBJ1-3, with D possibly matching TRBD1 (6 bases). The CDR3 runs 16 residues. V lost 0 bases, J lost 0 bases, and 12 bases lay in between. CDR1 and CDR2 from the germline V gene are SQVTM and ANQGSEA. In DNA form, the CDR3 reads TGCAGCGTTGAAGATCCCCAGGGGTCCTCTGGAAACACCATATATTTT. It translates to CSVEDPQGSSGNTIYF.

At least ten counts were recorded for this clone. J is TRBJ1-1 and V is TRBV5-1, with D unresolved. Trimming cost V 0 bases and J 3 bases, with 6 bases left between them. The germline V gene has CDR1 SGHRS and CDR2 YFSETQ. The CDR3 is made up of 13 amino acids. The CDR3 is CASSLDADTEAFF. CDR3 coding DNA: TGCGCCAGCAGCTTGGATGCAGACACTGAAGCTTTCTTT.

V is TRBV7-9 and J is TRBJ2-5; no definite D call. Germline V lookup: CDR1 SEHNR, CDR2 FQNEAQ (reference sequence). V was shortened by 2 bases and J by 2 bases, with 9 bases between the two germline ends. The CDR3 length is 14 residues. In DNA, the CDR3 is TGTGCCAGCAGCTTATTCCCACAACAAGAGACCCAGTACTTC. As protein: CASSLFPQQETQYF.

The V call is TRBV7-6, the J call TRBJ1-4; D is perhaps TRBD1 (6 bases). Germline V gene data show CDR1 as SGHVS and CDR2 as FNYEAQ. This CDR3 is built from 15 residues. Trimming pared 0 bases from V and 11 bases from J, leaving 16 bases between. The CDR3 reads CASSLATDRYGKLFF. For the CDR3, the DNA is TGTGCCAGCAGCTTAGCTACGGACAGATATGGGAAACTGTTTTTT.

The V gene is TRBV10-2, the J gene TRBJ1-6; TRBD1 aligns across 10 bases. The V segment lost 4 bases and the J segment 7 bases; nucleotides outside the gene matches: 4. From germline, CDR1 is WSHSY and CDR2 SAAADI. This CDR3 spans 15 amino acids. The CDR3 DNA follows: TGCGCCAGCAGTGCCGGGACAGGGGTAAATTCACCCCTCCACTTT. Translation: CASSAGTGVNSPLHF.

This clone appeared a few times. The chain has TRBV6-5 and TRBJ1-1; 7 bases are shared with TRBD1. J lost 4 bases, V lost 6 bases, and 5 bases had no gene match. CDR1 and CDR2 from the germline V gene are MNHEY and SVGAGI. This CDR3 spans 13 amino acids. CDR3 DNA: TGTGCCAGCAGACGACAGGGACCCACTGAAGCTTTCTTT. Its protein is CASRRQGPTEAFF.

This sequence joins TRBV4-1 and TRBJ2-2; maybe TRBD1 (6 bases). The germline V gene encodes CDR1 MGHRA and CDR2 YSYEKL. The ends were cut back, 0 bases at V and 0 bases at J, with 11 bases in the middle. The CDR3 spans 17 residues. The CDR3 loop reads CASSQDQDSSNTGELFF. CDR3 DNA sequence: TGCGCCAGCAGCCAAGATCAGGACAGCTCGAACACCGGGGAGCTGTTTTTT.

The count of this clone is one. The V and J genes are TRBV7-3 and TRBJ2-3; D is ambiguous. From germline, CDR1 is SGHTA and CDR2 FQGTGA. The CDR3 loop spans 15 amino acids. V was trimmed by 0 bases and J by 1 base, leaving 8 bases between them. The CDR3: CASSLTPLGTDTQYF. DNA for the CDR3: TGTGCCAGCAGCTTAACCCCACTGGGCACAGATACGCAGTATTTT.

This clone was found a few times. The rearrangement uses TRBV10-2 and TRBJ1-4, with D unclear. CDR3 size: 12 residues. V was trimmed by 3 bases and J by 6 bases, leaving 5 bases between them. CDR1 WSHSY and CDR2 SAAADI come from the germline V gene. The DNA of the CDR3 is TGCGCCAGCAGTGAACTTTATGAAAAACTGTTTTTT. Its translation: CASSELYEKLFF.

This clone was detected a few times. The rearrangement uses TRBV7-9 and TRBJ2-1, with D perhaps TRBD1 (5 bases). V lost 0 bases and J lost 8, with 11 bases in between. The CDR3 is 14 residues long. Germline V gives CDR1 SEHNR, CDR2 FQNEAQ (reference sequence). The CDR3, as DNA: TGTGCCAGCAGCTTAGCGGGCAGGGCTGATGAGCAGTTCTTC. It codes for CASSLAGRADEQFF.

The chain is built from TRBV4-3 and TRBJ2-2; perhaps TRBD1 as D (5 bases). The germline V and J ends were trimmed by 2 bases and 3 bases, with 7 bases remaining between them. There are 14 residues in the CDR3. CDR1 is LGHNA and CDR2 is YSLEER in the germline V gene. DNA for the CDR3: TGCGCCAGCAGCCAAAGCAGGGACACCGGGGAGCTGTTTTTT. It encodes CASSQSRDTGELFF.

In regard to this clone: Other DNA sequences in the sample encode the same CDR3. The chain is built from TRBV19 and TRBJ2-1, with D perhaps TRBD2 (6 bases). The CDR3 loop spans 14 amino acids. Germline V gene sequence: CDR1 LNHDA, CDR2 SQIVND (reference sequence). V lost 3 bases to trimming and J lost 4 bases, with 10 bases between them. The CDR3 reads CASSMGGDYNEQFF. CDR3 sequence (DNA): TGTGCCAGTAGTATGGGGGGAGATTACAATGAGCAGTTCTTC. Full variable domain (outside the CDR3, taken from reference TRBV19 and TRBJ2-1): DGGITQSPKYLFRKEGQNVTLSCEQNLNHDAMYWYRQDPGQGLRLIYYSQIVNDFQKGDIAEGYSVSREKKESFPLTVTSAQKNPTAFYLCASSMGGDYNEQFFGPGTRLTVL.

The V call is TRBV5-8, the J call TRBJ1-4; the D gene is possibly TRBD1 (6 bases). This CDR3 comprises 15 residues. Germline V gene lookup returns CDR1 SGHTS and CDR2 YDEGEE. Trimming left V 4 bases short and J 8 bases short, with 18 bases between. CDR3 amino acids: CASSPGGDRIEKLFF. CDR3 nucleotides: TGTGCCAGCAGCCCCGGAGGCGACAGGATCGAAAAACTGTTTTTT.

The gene calls are TRBV11-3 and TRBJ2-3, with D possibly being TRBD1 (6 bases). CDR1 SGHNT and CDR2 YENEEA come from the germline V gene. V gave up 11 bases and J gave up 6 bases, with 21 bases separating them. The CDR3 is 14 residues long. CDR3 in DNA: TGTGCCTCCGCTAAGGGTAGGACAGAGGATACGCAGTATTTT. Translated: CASAKGRTEDTQYF.

A few counts support this clone. The chain links TRBV28 to TRBJ1-5, with D tentatively TRBD1 (6 bases). Germline values: CDR1 MDHEN, CDR2 SYDVKM. V was trimmed by 7 bases and J by 6 bases, leaving 16 bases between them. The CDR3 extends over 14 amino acids. CDR3 loop: CASNPGGGGQPQHF. The CDR3 nucleotides read TGTGCCAGCAACCCGGGAGGGGGTGGTCAGCCCCAGCATTTT.

This clone came up once. The genes are TRBV7-2 and TRBJ1-1; weak D call: TRBD1 (5 bases). The CDR3 has 16 amino acids. Trimming left V 1 base short and J 0 bases short, with 12 bases between. Germline V lookup: CDR1 SGHTA, CDR2 FQGNSA. The CDR3 here is CASSLVGVNMNTEAFF. DNA of the CDR3: TGTGCCAGCAGCTTAGTAGGGGTCAACATGAACACTGAAGCTTTCTTT.

For this clone: This same CDR3 is encoded by further DNA sequences in the sample. The chain links TRBV4-2 to TRBJ2-3; D is perhaps TRBD2 (7 bases). The length of the CDR3 is 14 residues. Germline V CDR1 and CDR2: LGHNA, YNFKEQ. Trimming removed 0 bases at V and 6 bases at J, with 10 bases between. The CDR3 sequence: CASSQEGGADTQYF. In nucleotides, the CDR3 is TGTGCCAGCAGCCAAGAGGGGGGGGCTGATACGCAGTATTTT.

This chain joins TRBV25-1 and TRBJ2-7, with a weak D call TRBD1 (6 bases). Trimming pared 3 bases from V and 4 bases from J, leaving 25 bases between. Germline V gives CDR1 MGHDK, CDR2 SYGVNS. The CDR3 has 18 amino acids. The CDR3 nucleotides read TGTGCCAGCAGTGACTCCTTTTTGGGAGACAGGTCCCCTTACGAGCAGTACTTC. Amino acid sequence: CASSDSFLGDRSPYEQYF.